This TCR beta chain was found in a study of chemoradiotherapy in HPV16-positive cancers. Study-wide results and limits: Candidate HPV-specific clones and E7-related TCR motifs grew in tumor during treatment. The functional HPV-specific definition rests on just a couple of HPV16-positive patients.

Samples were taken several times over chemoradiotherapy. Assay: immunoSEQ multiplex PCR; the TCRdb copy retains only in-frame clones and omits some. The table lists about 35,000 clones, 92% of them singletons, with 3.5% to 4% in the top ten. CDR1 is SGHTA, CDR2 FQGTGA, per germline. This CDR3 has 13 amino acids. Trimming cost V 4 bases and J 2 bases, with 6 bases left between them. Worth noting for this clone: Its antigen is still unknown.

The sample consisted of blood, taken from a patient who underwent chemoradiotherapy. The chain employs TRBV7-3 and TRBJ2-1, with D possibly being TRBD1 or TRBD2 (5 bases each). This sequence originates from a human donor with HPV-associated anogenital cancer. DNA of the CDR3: TGTGCCAGCAGCTGGGACCCCTACAATGAGCAGTTCTTC. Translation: CASSWDPYNEQFF.